The entry below gives a single TCR beta chain sequence along with its context. Its target is not known. The sample comes from a study of memory CD4+ T cells and cytomegalovirus serostatus. About the research overall: Of the healthy Belgian adults, fewer than 10 were CMV seropositive and 20 to 30 seronegative.

V lost 5 bases and J lost 14; bases outside the gene matches: 9. The CDR3 loop spans 12 amino acids. Germline V gene data show CDR1 as ENHRY and CDR2 as SYGVKD. The repertoire was sequenced with immunoSEQ multiplex PCR; TCRdb's copy has only in-frame clones and lacks some. Counted here are roughly 42,000 clones, over 70% occurring once; the ten biggest clones make up less than 0.6%. The sort gate was single viable CD3+CD4+CD8-CD45RO+ cells for memory CD4+ T cells. Study-wide results and caveats: CMV serostatus prediction reached median AUC 0.95, or 0.91 with US-trained model. CD4+ memory repertoires contained 67 of 164 reported CMV TCRbeta sequences.

The V and J genes are TRBV10-3 and TRBJ2-1; 7 bases map to TRBD2. Sample: memory CD4+ T cells from blood. The origin of this receptor is an adult in good health and CMV-seronegative. CDR3 protein: CAISQDGLVEFF. Here the CDR3 DNA reads TGTGCCATCAGTCAGGACGGACTAGTTGAGTTCTTC.